There are a few counts of the clone carrying this T cell receptor (beta chain). Its antigen remains unidentified. Individual cDNA molecules were tagged with unique molecular identifiers, the study reported. TCRdb ran MiXCR on the 5' RACE reads and lists one entry per CDR3 protein. The table lists roughly 97,000 distinct CDR3 sequences, roughly 9.6% of them singletons. The data stem from a study of early T cells in non-severe SARS-CoV-2 infection. Whole-study context: The study sequenced bulk RNA from unsorted whole blood, with chains unpaired.

Germline V gene sequence: CDR1 DFQATT, CDR2 SNEGSKA (reference sequence). V trimming: 5 bases; J trimming: 0 bases; junction bases outside the gene matches: 7. The CDR3 runs to 16 residues. Broader study findings: Comparison of clonotypes with VDJdb favored anti-spike CD8 responses while missing private and CD4 specificities.

Source: whole blood, taken at baseline. The receptor was derived from an adult who was a healthcare worker with PCR-confirmed SARS-CoV-2 infection or an uninfected control (not recorded which). V and J are TRBV20-1 and TRBJ2-3; 11 nucleotides line up with TRBD2. The CDR3 region has the DNA TGCAGTGCTGGGACGGGACTAGCGGCTAGCACAGATACGCAGTATTTT. Its protein is CSAGTGLAASTDTQYF.